These T cell receptor beta chains were read from a single sample in a study of blood T cell dynamics during melanoma immunotherapy. Some clones are missing from TCRdb's copy, which holds only in-frame ones; the method was immunoSEQ multiplex PCR. This table holds 15,000 to 20,000 clones, roughly nine tenths found once. Here the sequenced sample was blood, taken from a patient treated with checkpoint blockade. The receptor set was obtained from a human donor with melanoma. CDR3s include the opening cysteine and the closing phenylalanine or tryptophan. The order of the fields is V gene, J gene, clone size, D gene, CDR3 protein, CDR3 DNA. A D gene is named only where the DNA matches it firmly. Not every row has a clone size; where given, it reads once, few, many or a size class.

>TRBV6-5|TRBJ2-7|few|NA
CASSYSQGGSYEQYF
TGTGCCAGCAGTTACTCGCAGGGTGGTTCCTACGAGCAGTACTTC
>TRBV25-1|TRBJ2-7|NA|TRBD1
CASSEGDRVVHEQYF
TGTGCCAGCAGTGAAGGGGACAGAGTGGTCCACGAGCAGTACTTC
>TRBV7-9|TRBJ1-6|NA|TRBD1
CASSLIQGARSPLHF
TGTGCCAGCAGCTTAATTCAGGGGGCGAGGTCACCCCTCCACTTT
>TRBV19|TRBJ1-5|NA|NA
CASYPGQGNQPQHF
TGTGCCAGCTACCCTGGACAAGGAAATCAGCCCCAGCATTTT
>TRBV11-2|TRBJ2-3|NA|NA
CASSYSRRATDTQYF
TGTGCCAGCAGTTATAGTCGGAGGGCCACAGATACGCAGTATTTT
>TRBV19|TRBJ1-2|NA|NA
CASSMSWGYGYTF
TGTGCCAGTAGTATGTCCTGGGGCTATGGCTACACCTTC
>TRBV7-6|TRBJ1-3|NA|NA
CASSLAGQSSGNTIYF
TGTGCCAGCAGCTTAGCAGGACAAAGCTCTGGAAACACCATATATTTT
>TRBV29-1|TRBJ1-1|NA|TRBD1
CSGRGLNTEAFF
TGCAGCGGCAGGGGGCTTAACACTGAAGCTTTCTTT
>TRBV19|TRBJ1-5|NA|NA
CASSMGGPQPQHF
TGTGCCAGTAGTATGGGGGGACCTCAGCCCCAGCATTTT
>TRBV18|TRBJ2-5|NA|NA
CASSPPTRPGREETQYF
TGTGCCAGCTCACCTCCGACTCGTCCCGGCCGTGAGGAGACCCAGTACTTC
>TRBV19|TRBJ1-6|NA|NA
CASSPQQALSPLHF
TGTGCCAGTAGCCCCCAGCAGGCACTTTCACCCCTCCACTTT
>TRBV10-3|TRBJ1-1|NA|TRBD1
CATQGESNTEAFF
TGTGCCACCCAGGGGGAATCGAACACTGAAGCTTTCTTT
>TRBV4-1|TRBJ2-3|NA|NA
CASSQEMGGGASDTQYF
TGCGCCAGCAGCCAAGAGATGGGGGGGGGCGCGTCAGATACGCAGTATTTT
>TRBV7-2|TRBJ2-2|NA|NA
CASSSRLANTGELFF
TGTGCCAGCAGCTCCAGACTAGCGAACACCGGGGAGCTGTTTTTT
>TRBV5-1|TRBJ2-1|NA|NA
CASSLGGNRRTHEQFF
TGCGCCAGCAGCTTGGGGGGCAATCGGAGGACCCATGAGCAGTTCTTC
>TRBV4-1|TRBJ2-1|NA|NA
CASSQDVSGAYNEQFF
TGCGCCAGCAGCCAAGATGTTAGCGGAGCCTACAATGAGCAGTTCTTC
>TRBV19|TRBJ2-1|NA|NA
CASGSFDNEQFF
TGTGCCAGTGGCTCCTTCGACAATGAGCAGTTCTTC
>TRBV15|TRBJ1-4|NA|NA
CATSSVQGPATNEKLFF
TGTGCCACCAGCAGCGTCCAGGGGCCTGCAACTAATGAAAAACTGTTTTTT
>TRBV27|TRBJ1-5|NA|TRBD1
CASSLRQGFNQPQHF
TGTGCCAGCAGTTTACGACAGGGGTTCAATCAGCCCCAGCATTTT
>TRBV5-4|TRBJ1-1|NA|NA
CASSLTGVTEAFF
TGTGCCAGCAGCTTGACGGGGGTCACTGAAGCTTTCTTT
>TRBV4-3|TRBJ2-3|NA|NA
CASSQAWTDTQYF
TGCGCCAGCAGCCAAGCATGGACAGATACGCAGTATTTT
>TRBV7-2|TRBJ1-1|NA|NA
CASSSRQVNTEAFF
TGTGCCAGCAGCTCAAGACAGGTGAACACTGAAGCTTTCTTT
>TRBV6-1|TRBJ1-2|NA|NA
CASRSDVNYGYTF
TGTGCCAGCAGGTCGGACGTTAACTATGGCTACACCTTC
>TRBV10-2|TRBJ2-7|NA|NA
CASRAKGQNYEQYF
TGCGCCAGCAGGGCGAAGGGACAAAATTACGAGCAGTACTTC
>TRBV18|TRBJ2-3|NA|NA
CASSLRAADTQYF
TGTGCCAGCTCACTCCGAGCCGCAGATACGCAGTATTTT
>TRBV5-8|TRBJ1-1|NA|NA
CASSLPRGRMNTEAFF
TGTGCCAGCAGCTTACCCCGCGGCAGAATGAACACTGAAGCTTTCTTT
>TRBV14|TRBJ2-7|once|NA
CASSQAEELNF
TGTGCCAGCAGCCAAGCGGAGGAGCTGAACTTC
>TRBV18|TRBJ1-1|NA|TRBD1
CASSPTSTGTEAFF
TGTGCCAGCTCACCAACTTCGACAGGGACTGAAGCTTTCTTT
>TRBV29-1|TRBJ1-5|NA|NA
CSVEEGAGNQPQHF
TGCAGCGTTGAAGAAGGGGCAGGGAATCAGCCCCAGCATTTT
>TRBV30|TRBJ1-4|NA|TRBD1
CAWGDSTILNEKLFF
TGTGCCTGGGGGGACAGTACTATACTTAATGAAAAACTGTTTTTT
>TRBV5-1|TRBJ2-7|NA|NA
CASSLALAGTGGSYEQYF
TGCGCCAGCAGCTTGGCTTTAGCAGGGACCGGCGGCTCCTACGAGCAGTACTTC
>TRBV2|TRBJ1-1|NA|NA
CASSPTGSPEAFF
TGTGCCAGTAGCCCCACAGGGTCCCCTGAAGCTTTCTTT
>TRBV5-6|TRBJ2-7|few|NA
CASSTDGGRINEQYF
TGTGCCAGCAGCACGGACGGGGGCAGAATCAACGAGCAGTACTTC
>TRBV5-4|TRBJ2-3|NA|NA
CASSRDPTDTQYF
TGTGCCAGCAGCCGGGACCCCACAGATACGCAGTATTTT